Here is one TCR beta chain with its context. With 3 bases removed from V and 4 bases from J, the gap between germline ends came to 12 bases. This CDR3 is 14 amino acids long. Looked up from germline, CDR1 is MDHEN and CDR2 is SYDVKM. This entry belongs to a study of cytotoxic CD8 clonotypes in ibrutinib-treated CLL. The method was immunoSEQ multiplex PCR; TCRdb's version includes in-frame clones alone and lacks a portion of them. The sample consists of approximately 130,000 clones, approximately 80% of them appearing once. V and J are TRBV28 and TRBJ1-2; the D gene is possibly TRBD1 (6 bases). The specimen was PBMCs, collected after 24 months of ibrutinib treatment. This TCR was sampled from a human donor with chronic lymphocytic leukemia. CDR3 sequence: CASSLAGVGYGYTF. CDR3 coding DNA: TGTGCCAGCAGTTTGGCAGGGGTTGGCTATGGCTACACCTTC.